This TCR beta chain was recovered during a study of cytotoxic CD8 clonotypes in ibrutinib-treated CLL. Only a few counts were recorded for this clone. The CDR3 length is 14 residues. CDR1 and CDR2 from the germline V gene are SGHRS and YFSETQ. The V end was cut by 4 bases, the J end by 4 bases, with 14 bases between. Measured with immunoSEQ multiplex PCR; TCRdb has only the in-frame clones, and not every one. The data show 30,000 to 40,000 clones, with 69% seen just once and 25% to 35% held by the top ten. Sequenced here: PBMCs, sampled before ibrutinib treatment. The receptor was isolated from a human donor with chronic lymphocytic leukemia. This chain links TRBV5-1 with TRBJ1-2; TRBD1 is a possible D gene (6 bases). The DNA for the CDR3 is TGCGCCAGCAGCAGAAGGACAGACGGCTATGGCTACACCTTC. This codes for CASSRRTDGYGYTF. Filled out from reference TRBV5-1 and TRBJ1-2, the complete variable domain reads KAGVTQTPRYLIKTRGQQVTLSCSPISGHRSVSWYQQTPGQGLQFLFEYFSETQRNKGNFPGRFSGRQFSNSRSEMNVSTLELGDSALYLCASSRRTDGYGYTFGSGTRLTVV.